This section outlines one T cell receptor beta chain sequence together with its context. Its specificity is not known. This may arise from a read error, as a much more abundant clone is one base away. The CDR3 has 13 amino acids. The germline V gene encodes CDR1 DFQATT and CDR2 SNEGSKA (reference sequence). This entry is derived from a study of response to subunit inactivated influenza vaccine. General study findings and limits: Authors suggested each seasonal influenza vaccination recruits few new T cells.

TCRdb redid the calling of the RT-PCR reads with MiXCR, one entry per CDR3 protein. Here the sample spans roughly 650,000 distinct CDR3 sequences, 13% to 15% being singletons. V gene TRBV20-1 combines with J gene TRBJ2-2; D is perhaps TRBD1 (6 bases). Specimen: PBMCs from blood, collected approximately 15 days before vaccination. This sequence was found in a man aged 50 or older who received an inactivated influenza vaccine. CDR3 DNA: TGCAGTGCCGACAGGTCGAACACCGGGGAGCTGTATTTT. It specifies CSADRSNTGELYF.